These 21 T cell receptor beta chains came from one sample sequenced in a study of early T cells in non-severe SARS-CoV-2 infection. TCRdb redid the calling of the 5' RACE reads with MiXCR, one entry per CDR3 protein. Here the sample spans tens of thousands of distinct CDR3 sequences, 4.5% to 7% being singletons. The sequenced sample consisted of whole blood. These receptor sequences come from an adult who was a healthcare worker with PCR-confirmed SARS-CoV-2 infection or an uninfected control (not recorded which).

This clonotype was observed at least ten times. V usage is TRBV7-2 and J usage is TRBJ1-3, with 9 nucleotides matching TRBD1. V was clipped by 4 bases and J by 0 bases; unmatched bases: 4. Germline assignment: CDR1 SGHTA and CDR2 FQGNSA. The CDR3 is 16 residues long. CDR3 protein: CASSWTGEVSGNTIYF. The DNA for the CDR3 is TGTGCCAGCAGCTGGACAGGGGAGGTCTCTGGAAACACCATATATTTT.

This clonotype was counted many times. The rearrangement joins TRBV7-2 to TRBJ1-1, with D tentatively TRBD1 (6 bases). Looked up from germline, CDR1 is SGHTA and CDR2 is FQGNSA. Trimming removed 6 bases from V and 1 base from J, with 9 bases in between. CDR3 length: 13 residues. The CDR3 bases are TGTGCCAGCAGTCAGGGGAGGAACACTGAAGCTTTCTTT. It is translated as CASSQGRNTEAFF.

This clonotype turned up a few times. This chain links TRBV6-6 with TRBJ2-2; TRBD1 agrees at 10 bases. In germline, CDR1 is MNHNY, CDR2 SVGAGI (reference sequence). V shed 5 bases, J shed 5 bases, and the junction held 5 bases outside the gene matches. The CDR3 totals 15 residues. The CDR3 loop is CASSLTGGRTGELFF. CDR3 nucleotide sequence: TGTGCCAGCAGTCTGACAGGGGGCAGGACCGGGGAGCTGTTTTTT.

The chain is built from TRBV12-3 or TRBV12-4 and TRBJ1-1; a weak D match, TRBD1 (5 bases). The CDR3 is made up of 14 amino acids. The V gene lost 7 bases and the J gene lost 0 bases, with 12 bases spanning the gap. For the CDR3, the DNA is TGTGCCAGCAACGCCCAGGGACTGAACACTGAAGCTTTCTTT. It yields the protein CASNAQGLNTEAFF.

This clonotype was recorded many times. Written as DNA, the CDR3 is TGCAGTGCACCCGGACAAAACACTGAAGCTTTCTTT. Its protein is CSAPGQNTEAFF. The chain links TRBV20-1 to TRBJ1-1; TRBD1 might be the D (5 bases). This CDR3 has 12 residues. From germline, CDR1 is DFQATT and CDR2 SNEGSKA (reference sequence). V was clipped by 6 bases and J by 2 bases, with 10 bases between them.

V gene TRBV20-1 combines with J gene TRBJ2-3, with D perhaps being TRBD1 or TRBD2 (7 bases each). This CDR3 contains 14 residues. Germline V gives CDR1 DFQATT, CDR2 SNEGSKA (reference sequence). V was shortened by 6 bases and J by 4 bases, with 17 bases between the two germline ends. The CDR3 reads CSAKGRGLADTQYF. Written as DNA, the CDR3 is TGCAGTGCAAAAGGGAGGGGGCTTGCAGATACGCAGTATTTT.

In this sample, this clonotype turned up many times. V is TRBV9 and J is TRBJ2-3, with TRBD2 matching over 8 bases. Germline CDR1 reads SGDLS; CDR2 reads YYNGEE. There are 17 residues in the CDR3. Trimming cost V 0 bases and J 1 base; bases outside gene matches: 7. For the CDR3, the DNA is TGTGCCAGCAGCGTAGGGCCGGGAGGGCTTCGCACAGATACGCAGTATTTT. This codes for CASSVGPGGLRTDTQYF.

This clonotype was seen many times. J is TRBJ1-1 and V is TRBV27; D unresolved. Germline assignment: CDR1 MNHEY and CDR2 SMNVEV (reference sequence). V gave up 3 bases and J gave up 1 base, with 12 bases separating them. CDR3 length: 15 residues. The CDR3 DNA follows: TGTGCCAGCAGTTTCCGCGGGTCTGGGAACACTGAAGCTTTCTTT. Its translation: CASSFRGSGNTEAFF.

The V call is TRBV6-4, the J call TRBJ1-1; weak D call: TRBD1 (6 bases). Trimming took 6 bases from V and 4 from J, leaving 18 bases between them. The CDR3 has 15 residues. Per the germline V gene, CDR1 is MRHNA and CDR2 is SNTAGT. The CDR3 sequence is CASRPRGEGVTEAFF. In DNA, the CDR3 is TGTGCCAGCAGACCCAGGGGAGAAGGGGTCACTGAAGCTTTCTTT.

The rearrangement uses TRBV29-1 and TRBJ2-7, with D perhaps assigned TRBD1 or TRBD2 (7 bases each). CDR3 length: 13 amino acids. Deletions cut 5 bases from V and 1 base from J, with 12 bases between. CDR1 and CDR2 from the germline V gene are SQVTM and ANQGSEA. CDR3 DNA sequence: TGCAGCGTTCGCCAGGGGGGGTCCTACGAGCAGTACTTC. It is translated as CSVRQGGSYEQYF.

CDR3 amino acids: CASSTRDLQAKNIQYF. The CDR3 nucleotides read TGTGCCAGCAGCACGCGGGACTTGCAAGCCAAAAACATTCAGTACTTC. The chain recombines TRBV5-6 with TRBJ2-4, with D possibly matching TRBD2 (6 bases). V was shortened by 4 bases and J by 0 bases, with 14 bases between the two germline ends. This CDR3 is 16 amino acids long. Germline values: CDR1 SGHDT, CDR2 YYEEEE.

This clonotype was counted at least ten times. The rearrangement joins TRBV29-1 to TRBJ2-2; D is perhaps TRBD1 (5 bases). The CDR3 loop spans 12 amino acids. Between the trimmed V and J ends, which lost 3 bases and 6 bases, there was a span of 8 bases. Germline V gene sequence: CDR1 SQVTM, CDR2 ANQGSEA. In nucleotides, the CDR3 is TGCAGCGTTGAGGGGCAATCCGGGGAGCTGTTTTTT. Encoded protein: CSVEGQSGELFF.

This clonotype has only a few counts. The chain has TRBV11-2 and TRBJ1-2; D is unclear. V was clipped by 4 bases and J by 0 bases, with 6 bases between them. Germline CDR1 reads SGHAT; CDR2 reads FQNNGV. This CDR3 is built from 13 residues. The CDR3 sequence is CASSSTPNYGYTF. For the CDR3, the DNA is TGTGCCAGCAGCTCCACTCCTAACTATGGCTACACCTTC.

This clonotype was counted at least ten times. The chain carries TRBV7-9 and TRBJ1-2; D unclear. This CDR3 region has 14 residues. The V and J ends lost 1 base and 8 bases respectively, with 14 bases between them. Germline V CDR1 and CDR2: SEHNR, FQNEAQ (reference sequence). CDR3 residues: CASSLVREEMGYTF. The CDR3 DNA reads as TGTGCCAGCAGCTTAGTCCGGGAGGAAATGGGCTACACCTTC.

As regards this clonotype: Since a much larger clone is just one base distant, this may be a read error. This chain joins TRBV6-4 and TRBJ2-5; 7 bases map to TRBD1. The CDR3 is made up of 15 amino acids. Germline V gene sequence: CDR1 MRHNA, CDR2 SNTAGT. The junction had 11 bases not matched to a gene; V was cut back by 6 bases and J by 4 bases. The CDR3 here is CASSPPTGCGETQYF. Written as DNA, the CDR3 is TGTGCCAGCAGCCCCCCGACAGGGTGCGGAGAGACCCAGTACTTC.

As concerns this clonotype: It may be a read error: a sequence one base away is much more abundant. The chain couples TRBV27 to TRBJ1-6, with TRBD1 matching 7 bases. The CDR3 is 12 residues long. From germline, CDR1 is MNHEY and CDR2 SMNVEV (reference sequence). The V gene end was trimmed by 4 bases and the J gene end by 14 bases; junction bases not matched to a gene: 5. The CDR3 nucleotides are TGTGCCAGCAGTTCTGACAGGGCCACCCTCCACTTT. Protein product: CASSSDRATLHF.

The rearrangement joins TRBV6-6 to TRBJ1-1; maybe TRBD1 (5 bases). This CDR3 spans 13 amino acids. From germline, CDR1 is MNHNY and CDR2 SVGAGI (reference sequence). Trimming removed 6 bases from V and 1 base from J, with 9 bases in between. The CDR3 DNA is TGTGCCAGCAGCGGGGGGAAGAACACTGAAGCTTTCTTT. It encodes CASSGGKNTEAFF.

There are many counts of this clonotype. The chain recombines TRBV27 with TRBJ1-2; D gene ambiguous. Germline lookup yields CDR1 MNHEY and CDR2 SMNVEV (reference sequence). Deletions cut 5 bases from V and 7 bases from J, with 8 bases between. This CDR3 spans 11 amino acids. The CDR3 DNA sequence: TGTGCCAGCAGTGAAGGGTCTGGCTACACCTTC. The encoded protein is CASSEGSGYTF.

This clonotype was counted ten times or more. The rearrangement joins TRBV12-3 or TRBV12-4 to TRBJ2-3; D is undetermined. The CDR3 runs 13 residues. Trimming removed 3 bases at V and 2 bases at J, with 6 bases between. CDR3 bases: TGTGCCAGCAGTTTGGCTACCACAGATACGCAGTATTTT. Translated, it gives CASSLATTDTQYF.

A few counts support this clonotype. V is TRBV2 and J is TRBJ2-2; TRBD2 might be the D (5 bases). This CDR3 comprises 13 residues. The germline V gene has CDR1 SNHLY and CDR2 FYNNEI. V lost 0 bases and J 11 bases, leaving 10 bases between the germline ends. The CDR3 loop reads CASSEARAGELFF. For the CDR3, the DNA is TGTGCCAGCAGTGAAGCGAGGGCTGGAGAGCTGTTTTTT.

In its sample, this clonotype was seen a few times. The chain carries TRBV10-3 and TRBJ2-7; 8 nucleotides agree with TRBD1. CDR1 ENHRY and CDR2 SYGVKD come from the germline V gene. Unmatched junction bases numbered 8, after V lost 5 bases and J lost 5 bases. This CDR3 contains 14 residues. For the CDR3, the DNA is TGTGCCATCAGTTTGGCAGGGGGCTTGAACGAGCAGTACTTC. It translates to CAISLAGGLNEQYF.